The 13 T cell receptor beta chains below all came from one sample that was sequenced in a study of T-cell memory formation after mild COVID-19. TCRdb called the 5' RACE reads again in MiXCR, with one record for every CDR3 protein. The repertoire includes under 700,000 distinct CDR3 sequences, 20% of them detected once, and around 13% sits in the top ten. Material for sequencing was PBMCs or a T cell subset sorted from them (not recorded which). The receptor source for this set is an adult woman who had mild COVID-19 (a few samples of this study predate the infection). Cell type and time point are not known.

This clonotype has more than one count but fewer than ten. CDR3 amino acids: CASSLWQPLLNTEAFF. In DNA form, the CDR3 reads TGTGCCAGCAGCTTATGGCAGCCATTATTGAACACTGAAGCTTTCTTT. The chain joins TRBV7-2 to TRBJ1-1; D remains unclear. This CDR3 region has 16 residues. Trimming shortened V by 2 bases and J by 0 bases, and 13 bases separated the two germline ends. Germline V gene sequence: CDR1 SGHTA, CDR2 FQGNSA.

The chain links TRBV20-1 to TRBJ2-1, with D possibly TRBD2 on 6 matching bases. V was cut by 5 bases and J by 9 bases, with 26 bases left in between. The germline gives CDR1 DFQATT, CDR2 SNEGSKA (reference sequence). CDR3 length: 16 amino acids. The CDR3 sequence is CSARERTWGSGGEQFF. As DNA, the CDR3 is TGCAGTGCTCGGGAGCGCACGTGGGGTTCTGGGGGTGAGCAGTTCTTC.

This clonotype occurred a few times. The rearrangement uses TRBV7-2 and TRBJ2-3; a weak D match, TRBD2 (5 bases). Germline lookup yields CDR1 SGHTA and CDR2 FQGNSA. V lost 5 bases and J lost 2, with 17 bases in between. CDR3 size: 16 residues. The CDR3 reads CASSLTTSFLTDTQYF. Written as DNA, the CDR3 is TGTGCCAGCAGCCTGACTACGTCCTTCCTCACAGATACGCAGTATTTT.

The chain's CDR3 is CASSLRGSGQEKLFF. The CDR3 DNA sequence: TGTGCCAGCAGCTTAAGGGGAAGCGGGCAGGAAAAACTGTTTTTT. The chain carries TRBV13 and TRBJ1-4; tentative D call: TRBD1 (5 bases). Germline values: CDR1 PRHDT, CDR2 FYEKMQ (reference sequence). CDR3 length: 15 amino acids. Trimming took 2 bases from V and 8 from J, leaving 15 bases between them.

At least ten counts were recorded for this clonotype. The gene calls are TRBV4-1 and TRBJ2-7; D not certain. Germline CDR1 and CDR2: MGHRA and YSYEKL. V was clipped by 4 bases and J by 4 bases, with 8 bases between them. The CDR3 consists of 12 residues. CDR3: CASSRGDYEQYF. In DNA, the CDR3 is TGCGCCAGCAGCCGAGGCGATTACGAGCAGTACTTC.

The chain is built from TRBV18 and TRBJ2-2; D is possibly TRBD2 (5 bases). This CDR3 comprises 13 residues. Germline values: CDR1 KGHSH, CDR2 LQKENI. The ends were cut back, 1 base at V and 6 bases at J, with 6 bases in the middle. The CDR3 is CASSPLEAGELFF. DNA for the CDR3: TGTGCCAGCTCACCACTGGAGGCCGGGGAGCTGTTTTTT.

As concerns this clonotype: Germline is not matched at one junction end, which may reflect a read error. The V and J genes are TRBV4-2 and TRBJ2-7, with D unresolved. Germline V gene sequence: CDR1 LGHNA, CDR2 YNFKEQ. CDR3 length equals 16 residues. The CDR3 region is CASSKDRTDGSYEQYF. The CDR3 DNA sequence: TGTGCCAGCAGCAAAGATAGAACAGACGGGTCCTACGAGCAGTACTTC.

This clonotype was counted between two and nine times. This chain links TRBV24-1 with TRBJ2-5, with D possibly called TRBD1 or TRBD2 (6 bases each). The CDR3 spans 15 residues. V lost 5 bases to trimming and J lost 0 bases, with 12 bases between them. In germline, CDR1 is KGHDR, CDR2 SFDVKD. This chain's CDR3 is CATSGGASNQETQYF. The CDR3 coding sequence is TGTGCCACCAGTGGGGGGGCTAGCAACCAAGAGACCCAGTACTTC.

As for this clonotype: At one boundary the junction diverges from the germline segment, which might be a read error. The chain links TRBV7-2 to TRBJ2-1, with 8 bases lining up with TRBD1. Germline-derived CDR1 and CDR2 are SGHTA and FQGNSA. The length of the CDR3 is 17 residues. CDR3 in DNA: TGTGCCAGCAGATTAGAACCGGGACAGGTCCGAAACTTTGAGCAGTTCTTC. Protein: CASRLEPGQVRNFEQFF.

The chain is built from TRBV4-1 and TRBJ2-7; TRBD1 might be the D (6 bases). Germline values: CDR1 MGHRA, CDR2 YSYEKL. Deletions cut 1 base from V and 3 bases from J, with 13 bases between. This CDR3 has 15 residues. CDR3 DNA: TGCGCCAGCAGCCAAGTTTGGAACAGGGTCTACGAGCAGTACTTC. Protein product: CASSQVWNRVYEQYF.

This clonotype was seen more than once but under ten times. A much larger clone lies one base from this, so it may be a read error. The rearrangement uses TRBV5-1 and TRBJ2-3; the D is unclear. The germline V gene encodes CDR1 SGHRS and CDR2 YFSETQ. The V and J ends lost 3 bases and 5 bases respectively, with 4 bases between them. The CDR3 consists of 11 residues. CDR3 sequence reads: CASSSEDTQYF. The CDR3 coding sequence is TGCGCCAGCAGCTCGGAAGATACGCAGTATTTT. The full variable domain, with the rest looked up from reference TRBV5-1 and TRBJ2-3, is KAGVTQTPRYLIKTRGQQVTLSCSPISGHRSVSWYQQTPGQGLQFLFEYFSETQRNKGNFPGRFSGRQFSNSRSEMNVSTLELGDSALYLCASSSEDTQYFGPGTRLTVL.

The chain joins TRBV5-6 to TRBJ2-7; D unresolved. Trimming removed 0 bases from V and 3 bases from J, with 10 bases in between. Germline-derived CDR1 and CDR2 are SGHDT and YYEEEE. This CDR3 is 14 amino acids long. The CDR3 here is CASSLGPANYEQYF. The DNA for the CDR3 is TGTGCCAGCAGCTTGGGCCCTGCAAACTACGAGCAGTACTTC.

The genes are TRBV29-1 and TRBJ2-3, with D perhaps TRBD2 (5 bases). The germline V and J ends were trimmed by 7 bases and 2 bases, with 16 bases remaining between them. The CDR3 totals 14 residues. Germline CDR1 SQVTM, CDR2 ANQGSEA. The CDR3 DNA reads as TGCAGCGCCGATGGCGGAGGCTTCACAGATACGCAGTATTTT. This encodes CSADGGGFTDTQYF.